By sample share, the clone carrying this TCR delta chain is large. The sample comes from a study of delta chains in infants with herpesvirus infections. Reverse transcription of PBMC RNA used primers specific for the gamma and delta chains. TCRdb re-called the RT-PCR reads through CATT. The table includes around 950 delta-chain clones, approximately 25% detected once. This specimen consisted of peripheral blood, obtained at time point 2 of longitudinal follow-up. The source is a human donor who was a Ugandan infant, either HIV-exposed or HIV-unexposed (not recorded which).

The CDR3 region is CALGEPRRGGYWALTAQLFF. Written as DNA, the CDR3 is TGTGCTCTTGGGGAGCCGAGGAGGGGGGGATACTGGGCTTTGACAGCACAACTCTTCTTT. The chain recombines TRDV1 with TRDJ2, with 9 bases lining up with TRDD3. The CDR3 loop spans 20 amino acids. V lost 3 bases to trimming and J lost 0 bases; unmatched junction nucleotides: 14. Germline CDR1 and CDR2: TSWWSYY and QGS.